This T cell receptor beta chain emerged from a study of T-cell memory formation after mild COVID-19. Overall study context: TCR clusters largely stayed donor specific.

General observations from the study: Confirmation of SARS-CoV-2 specificity was lacking for second-wave clones peaking day 37. Pre-infection memory held some responding clones, suggesting pre-existing cross-reactive T cells responded.

The TCR alpha and TCR beta cDNA libraries, bearing sample barcodes and UMIs, were generated by 5'RACE using constant-segment primers. TCRdb re-analysed the 5' RACE reads in MiXCR, keeping a single row per CDR3 protein. The data hold 250,000 or so distinct CDR3 sequences, with 18% observed a single time. This clonotype turned up a few times. Its specificity is unknown. The length of the CDR3 is 13 residues. V lost 4 bases and J 0 bases, leaving 6 bases between the germline ends. Germline loops: CDR1 GTSNPN, CDR2 SVGIG (reference sequence). What was sequenced was PBMCs or a T cell subset sorted from them (not recorded which). The rearrangement links TRBV30 to TRBJ1-4; D ambiguous. The TCR sequence derives from a man aged 18 to 29 who had mild COVID-19 (a few samples of this study predate the infection). Cell type and time point are not known. This chain's CDR3 is CAWNSATNEKLFF. In nucleotides, the CDR3 is TGTGCCTGGAACAGCGCAACTAATGAAAAACTGTTTTTT.